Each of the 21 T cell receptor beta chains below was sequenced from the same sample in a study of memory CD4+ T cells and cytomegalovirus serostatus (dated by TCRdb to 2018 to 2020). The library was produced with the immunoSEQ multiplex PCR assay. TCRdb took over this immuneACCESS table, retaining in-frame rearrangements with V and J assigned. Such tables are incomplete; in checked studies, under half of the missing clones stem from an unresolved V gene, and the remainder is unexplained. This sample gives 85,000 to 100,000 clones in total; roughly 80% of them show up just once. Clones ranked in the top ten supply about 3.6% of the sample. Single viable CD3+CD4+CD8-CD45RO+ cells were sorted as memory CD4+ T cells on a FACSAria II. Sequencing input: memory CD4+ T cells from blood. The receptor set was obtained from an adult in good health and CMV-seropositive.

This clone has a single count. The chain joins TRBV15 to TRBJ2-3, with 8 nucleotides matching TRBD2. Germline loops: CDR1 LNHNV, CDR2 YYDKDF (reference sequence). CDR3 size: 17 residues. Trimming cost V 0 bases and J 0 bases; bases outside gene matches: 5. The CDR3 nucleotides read TGTGCCACCAGCAGAGACGCGGGCGGGGGGAGCACAGATACGCAGTATTTT. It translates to CATSRDAGGGSTDTQYF.

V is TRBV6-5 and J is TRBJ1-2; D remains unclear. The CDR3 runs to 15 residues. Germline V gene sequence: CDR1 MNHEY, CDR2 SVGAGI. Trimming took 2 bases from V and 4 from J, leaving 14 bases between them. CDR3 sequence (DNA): TGTGCCAGCAGTTACAGTAATCGGGTTGGCTATGGCTACACCTTC. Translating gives CASSYSNRVGYGYTF.

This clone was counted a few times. The CDR3 protein is CASRGTGRGYGYTF. The CDR3 DNA is TGTGCCAGCAGGGGGACAGGGAGGGGCTATGGCTACACCTTC. This chain connects TRBV2 to TRBJ1-2; 9 positions match TRBD1. The CDR3 sequence is 14 residues long. Germline trimming cut 6 bases from V and 4 bases from J; bases unmatched to any gene: 6. Germline V CDR1 and CDR2: SNHLY, FYNNEI.

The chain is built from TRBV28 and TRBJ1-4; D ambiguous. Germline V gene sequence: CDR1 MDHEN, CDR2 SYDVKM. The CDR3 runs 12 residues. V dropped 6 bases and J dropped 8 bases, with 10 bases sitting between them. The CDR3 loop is CASRRVQEKLFF. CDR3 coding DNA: TGTGCCAGCAGAAGAGTGCAGGAAAAACTGTTTTTT.

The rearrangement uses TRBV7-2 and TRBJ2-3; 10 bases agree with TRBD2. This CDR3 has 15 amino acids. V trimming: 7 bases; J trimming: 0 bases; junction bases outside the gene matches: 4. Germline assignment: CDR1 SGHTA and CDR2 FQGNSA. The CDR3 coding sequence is TGTGCCAGCAAGCGGGAGGGGGGAAGCACAGATACGCAGTATTTT. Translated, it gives CASKREGGSTDTQYF. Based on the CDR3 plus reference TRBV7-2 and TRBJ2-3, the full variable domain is GAGVSQSPSNKVTEKGKDVELRCDPISGHTALYWYRQSLGQGLEFLIYFQGNSAPDKSGLPSDRFSAERTGGSVSTLTIQRTQQEDSAVYLCASKREGGSTDTQYFGPGTRLTVL.

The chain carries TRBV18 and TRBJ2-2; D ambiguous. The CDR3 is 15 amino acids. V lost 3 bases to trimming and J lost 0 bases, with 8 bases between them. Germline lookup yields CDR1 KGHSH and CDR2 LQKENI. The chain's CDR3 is CASSPGIANTGELFF. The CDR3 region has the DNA TGTGCCAGCTCACCGGGGATCGCGAACACCGGGGAGCTGTTTTTT.

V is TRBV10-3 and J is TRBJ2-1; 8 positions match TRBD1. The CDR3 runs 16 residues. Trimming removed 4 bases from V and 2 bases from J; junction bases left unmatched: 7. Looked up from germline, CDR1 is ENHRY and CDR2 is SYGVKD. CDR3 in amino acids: CAISGKTGAPYNEQFF. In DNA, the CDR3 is TGTGCCATCAGTGGTAAGACAGGGGCACCCTACAATGAGCAGTTCTTC.

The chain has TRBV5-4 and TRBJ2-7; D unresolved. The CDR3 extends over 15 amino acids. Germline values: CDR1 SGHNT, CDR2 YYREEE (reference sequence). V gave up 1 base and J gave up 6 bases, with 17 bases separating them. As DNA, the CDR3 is TGTGCCAGCAGCTTGAGTGGGGTTAGTTCCCGCGAGCAGTACTTC. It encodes CASSLSGVSSREQYF. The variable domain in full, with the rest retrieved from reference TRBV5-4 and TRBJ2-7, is ETGVTQSPTHLIKTRGQQVTLRCSSQSGHNTVSWYQQALGQGPQFIFQYYREEENGRGNFPPRFSGLQFPNYSSELNVNALELDDSALYLCASSLSGVSSREQYFGPGTRLTVT.

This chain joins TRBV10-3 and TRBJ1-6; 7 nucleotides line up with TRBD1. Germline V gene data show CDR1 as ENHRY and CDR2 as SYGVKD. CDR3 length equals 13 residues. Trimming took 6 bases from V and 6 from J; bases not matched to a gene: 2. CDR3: CAIRDRANSPLHF. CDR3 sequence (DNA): TGTGCCATCAGAGACAGGGCTAATTCACCCCTCCACTTT.

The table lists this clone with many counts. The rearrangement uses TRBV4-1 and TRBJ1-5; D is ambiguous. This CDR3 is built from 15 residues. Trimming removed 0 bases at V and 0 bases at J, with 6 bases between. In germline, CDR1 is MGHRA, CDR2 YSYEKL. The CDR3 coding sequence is TGCGCCAGCAGCCAAGATTGGGTTAGCAATCAGCCCCAGCATTTT. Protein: CASSQDWVSNQPQHF.

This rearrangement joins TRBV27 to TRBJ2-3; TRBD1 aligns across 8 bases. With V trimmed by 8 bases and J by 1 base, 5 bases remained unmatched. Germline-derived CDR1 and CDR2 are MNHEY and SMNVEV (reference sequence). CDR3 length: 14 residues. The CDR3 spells CASGTGPRTDTQYF. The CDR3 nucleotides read TGTGCCAGCGGGACAGGCCCACGCACAGATACGCAGTATTTT.

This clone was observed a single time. Written as DNA, the CDR3 is TGTGCCAGCAGCCGCACGACTGGGGCCAACGTCCTGACTTTC. Its translation is CASSRTTGANVLTF. The rearrangement uses TRBV14 and TRBJ2-6; D gene unclear. In germline, CDR1 is SGHDN, CDR2 FVKESK. With 4 bases removed from V and 2 bases from J, the gap between germline ends came to 6 bases. CDR3 length: 14 amino acids.

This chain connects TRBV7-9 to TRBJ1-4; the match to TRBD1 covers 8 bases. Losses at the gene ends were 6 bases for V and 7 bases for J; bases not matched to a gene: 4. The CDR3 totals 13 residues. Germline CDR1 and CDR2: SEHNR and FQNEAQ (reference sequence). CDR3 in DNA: TGTGCCAGCAGTTATGGACAGGGTGAAAAACTGTTTTTT. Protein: CASSYGQGEKLFF.

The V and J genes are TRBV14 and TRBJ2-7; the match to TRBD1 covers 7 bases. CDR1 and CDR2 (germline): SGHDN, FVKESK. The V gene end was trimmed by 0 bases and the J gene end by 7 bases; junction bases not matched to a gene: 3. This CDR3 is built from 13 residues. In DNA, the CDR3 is TGTGCCAGCAGCCAAGATCGGGGACAGGAGCAGTACTTC. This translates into CASSQDRGQEQYF.

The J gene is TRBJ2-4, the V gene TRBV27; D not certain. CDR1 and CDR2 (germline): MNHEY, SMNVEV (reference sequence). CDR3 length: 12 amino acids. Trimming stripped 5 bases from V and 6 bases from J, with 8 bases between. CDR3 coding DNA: TGTGCCAGCAGTGATATAGCAAACATTCAGTACTTC. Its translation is CASSDIANIQYF.

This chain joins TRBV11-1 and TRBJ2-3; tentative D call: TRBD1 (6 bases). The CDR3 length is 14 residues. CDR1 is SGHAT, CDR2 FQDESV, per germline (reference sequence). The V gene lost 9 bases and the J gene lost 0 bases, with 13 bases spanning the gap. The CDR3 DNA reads TGTGCCAGTAAGACAGGAGCTAGCACAGATACGCAGTATTTT. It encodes CASKTGASTDTQYF.

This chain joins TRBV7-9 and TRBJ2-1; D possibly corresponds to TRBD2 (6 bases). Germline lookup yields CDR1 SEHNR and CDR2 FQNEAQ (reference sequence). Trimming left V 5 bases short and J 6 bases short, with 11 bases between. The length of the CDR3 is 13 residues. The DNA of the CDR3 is TGTGCCAGCAGCCCCGGGACTGGCAATGAGCAGTTCTTC. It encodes CASSPGTGNEQFF. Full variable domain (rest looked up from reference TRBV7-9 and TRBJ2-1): DTGVSQNPRHKITKRGQNVTFRCDPISEHNRLYWYRQTLGQGPEFLTYFQNEAQLEKSRLLSDRFSAERPKGSFSTLEIQRTEQGDSAMYLCASSPGTGNEQFFGPGTRLTVL.

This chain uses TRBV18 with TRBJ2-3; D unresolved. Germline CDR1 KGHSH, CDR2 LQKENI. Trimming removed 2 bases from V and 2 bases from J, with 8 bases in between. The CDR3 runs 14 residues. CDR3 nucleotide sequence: TGTGCCAGCTCACCAACCCCTATCACAGATACGCAGTATTTT. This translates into CASSPTPITDTQYF.

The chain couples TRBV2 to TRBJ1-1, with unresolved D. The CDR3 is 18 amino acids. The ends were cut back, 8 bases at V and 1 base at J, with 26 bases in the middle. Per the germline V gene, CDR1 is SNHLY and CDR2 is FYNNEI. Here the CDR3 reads CASLLTMGIRLRNTEAFF. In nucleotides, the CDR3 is TGTGCCAGCCTTCTGACGATGGGGATCAGACTGAGGAACACTGAAGCTTTCTTT.

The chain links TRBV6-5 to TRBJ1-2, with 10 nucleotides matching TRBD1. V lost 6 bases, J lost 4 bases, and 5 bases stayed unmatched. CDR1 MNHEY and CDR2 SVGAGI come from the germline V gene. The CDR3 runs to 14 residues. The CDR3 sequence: CASRQGQGPYGYTF. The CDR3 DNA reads TGTGCCAGCAGACAGGGACAGGGGCCCTATGGCTACACCTTC.

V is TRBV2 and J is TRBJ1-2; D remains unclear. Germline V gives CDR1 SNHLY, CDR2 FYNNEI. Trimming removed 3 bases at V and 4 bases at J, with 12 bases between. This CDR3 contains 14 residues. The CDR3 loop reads CASSDLQPIYGYTF. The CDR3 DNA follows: TGTGCCAGCAGTGATTTACAGCCCATCTATGGCTACACCTTC.